The rows below give T cell receptor beta chains drawn from one sample of a study of a mutant IDH1 vaccine in newly diagnosed glioma. Their target antigens are unknown. The protocol was immunoSEQ multiplex PCR, while the TCRdb copy is restricted to in-frame clones and leaves out a portion. The sample includes about 10,000 clones, about 81% of them seen just once. This material consisted of PBMCs, taken from a glioma patient whose treatment included an IDH1 peptide vaccine. The receptors were sampled from a man aged 25 to 40 with glioma. Each CDR3 is given with its conserved first and last residue. The D gene is left open where the match is weak. Size is stated for part of the rows, as once, few or many counts, or as a class when the clone is expanded.

V	D	J	size	DNA	CDR3
TRBV9	TRBD1	TRBJ1-1	-	TGTGCCAGCAGCCCTGGGACAGGGAACACTGAAGCTTTCTTT	CASSPGTGNTEAFF
TRBV27	TRBD1	TRBJ2-7	-	TGTGCCAGCAGTTTACACAGGGGGCTTGACTACGAGCAGTACTTC	CASSLHRGLDYEQYF
TRBV19	-	TRBJ1-5	-	TGTGCCAGTAGTATAGGACATGGGCAGAGCAATCAGCCCCAGCATTTT	CASSIGHGQSNQPQHF
TRBV11-2	-	TRBJ1-4	once	TGTGCCAGCAGCGCCGTTAGGGGGAGGGGTGAAAAACTGTTTTTT	CASSAVRGRGEKLFF
TRBV6-4	-	TRBJ1-1	-	TGTGCCAGCAGTCCGGGACGGAGCTCCGGGACTGAAGCTTTCTTT	CASSPGRSSGTEAFF
TRBV5-4	-	TRBJ1-1	few	TGTGCCAGCAGCCGAAACCCAGGGAACACTGAAGCTTTCTTT	CASSRNPGNTEAFF
TRBV29-1	-	TRBJ2-1	-	TGCAGCGTTGAGGAGGGTCTAGCGCCCGATGAGCAGTTCTTC	CSVEEGLAPDEQFF
TRBV30	-	TRBJ2-5	few	TGTGCCTGGAGTGTAGAGGGTGGGGAGACCCAGTACTTC	CAWSVEGGETQYF
TRBV6-6	TRBD2	TRBJ2-1	-	TGTGCCAGCAGCCCCCGGACTAGCGGGAATTACAATGAGCAGTTCTTC	CASSPRTSGNYNEQFF
TRBV5-6	-	TRBJ1-1	few	TGTGCCAGCAGCTTATCCAGGAACACTGAAGCTTTCTTT	CASSLSRNTEAFF